This TCR beta chain came from a study of blood T cell repertoires in COVID-19. Study in general: The cDNA or gDNA used as material had been derived from T cells, B-cell-depleted T cells, or PBMCs.

Deletions cut 0 bases from V and 10 bases from J, with 9 bases between. Germline assignment: CDR1 LGHDT and CDR2 YNNKEL (reference sequence). The CDR3 contains 12 residues. Assay: immunoSEQ multiplex PCR; the TCRdb copy retains only in-frame clones and omits some. The sample shows fewer than 250,000 clones, around 82% of them seen only once. People in the exposed group encountered a COVID-19 case within 2 weeks before entering the study. What was sequenced was PBMCs or T cells enriched from blood (not recorded which). The chain links TRBV3-1 (or the pseudogene TRBV3-2) to TRBJ1-1; D is unresolved. The receptor was isolated from a woman aged 40 to 50 who had been exposed to COVID-19. CDR3 coding DNA: TGTGCCAGCAGCCAAGATCTCCATAGAGCTTTCTTT. This gives the protein CASSQDLHRAFF.